This T cell receptor (beta chain) was captured by sequencing in a study of T cells after posttransplantation cyclophosphamide. As for this clone: Antigen unknown.

Cells defined as naive were viable CD3+CD4+ or CD3+CD8+ and CCR7+CD45RA+CD45RO-CD95-CD27+CD28+. This related bone marrow graft donor gave peripheral blood on the day of marrow donation. Study observations and caveats: Recipient CMV seropositivity and CMV reactivation strongly tracked TRB clonality. Tissue-infiltrating T cells from skin or gut overlapped little with blood T cells. Donor CD8+ memory clones often dominated recipient blood repertoires at later times.

The method was immunoSEQ multiplex PCR; TCRdb's version includes in-frame clones alone and lacks a portion of them. The profile covers about 22,000 clones, with 95% to 98% appearing a single time and about 0.12% taken by the ten largest. Germline CDR1 reads MRHNA; CDR2 reads SNTAGT. With 2 bases clipped from V and 9 bases from J, the junction kept 19 bases outside the gene matches. This CDR3 is 18 amino acids long. The V call is TRBV6-4, the J call TRBJ2-5; 9 bases are shared with TRBD1. Sequencing was carried out using naive CD4+ T cells sorted from PBMCs. The receptor was isolated from a man in his fifties in good health, CMV-negative, and a related stem cell transplant donor. The CDR3 spells CASSDGDRVMIGFQSQYF. The CDR3 nucleotides read TGTGCCAGCAGTGACGGGGACAGGGTAATGATCGGGTTCCAATCCCAGTACTTC.